The rows below give T cell receptor beta chains drawn from one sample of a study of technical replicates of blood from several donors. The method was immunoSEQ multiplex PCR; TCRdb's version includes in-frame clones alone and lacks a portion of them. The data contain 98,000 or so clones, approximately 96% of them singletons. The source material was T cells isolated from PBMCs. These receptors were obtained from a human donor in good health. Both conserved end residues are part of each CDR3. Fields, in order: clone size, V gene, D gene, J gene, CDR3 DNA, CDR3 protein. A D gene is named only where the DNA matches it firmly. Size is omitted from some rows. Given values are once, few, many or a class for expanded clones.

.	TRBV7-6	.	TRBJ1-1	TGTGCCAGCAGCTCCCGCAAACTCGCTGAAGCTTTCTTT	CASSSRKLAEAFF
.	TRBV15	.	TRBJ1-4	TGTGCCACCAGCAGACAGGGAACAACTAATGAAAAACTGTTTTTT	CATSRQGTTNEKLFF
few	TRBV6-6	TRBD1	TRBJ1-4	TGTGCCAGCAGCCCCCTCCAACAACAGGGGATAGACAAACTGTTTTTT	CASSPLQQQGIDKLFF
.	TRBV19	TRBD1	TRBJ2-1	TGTGCCAGCCTGACAGGGGGTGGTGAGCAGTTCTTC	CASLTGGGEQFF
.	TRBV10-2	.	TRBJ2-7	TGCGCCAGCAGTGATGGTGGGACTCCGTCCTACGAGCAGTACTTC	CASSDGGTPSYEQYF
.	TRBV29-1	.	TRBJ2-5	TGCAGCGTCCTTATTACTGATGAGACCCAGTACTTC	CSVLITDETQYF
.	TRBV28	.	TRBJ2-3	TGTGCCAGCAGGGACAGCAACACAGATACGCAGTATTTT	CASRDSNTDTQYF
few	TRBV27	.	TRBJ2-1	TGTGCCAGCAGTTTATCGACATTTAATGAGCAGTTCTTC	CASSLSTFNEQFF
few	TRBV7-3	.	TRBJ2-7	TGTGCCAGCAGATCAAAGGCAGGGTGGTACGAGCAGTACTTC	CASRSKAGWYEQYF
once	TRBV7-9	.	TRBJ1-5	TGTGCCAGCAGCTTAAACGCCGGAGTAGATAGTCAGCCCCAGCATTTT	CASSLNAGVDSQPQHF
.	TRBV5-1	.	TRBJ2-5	TGCGCCAGCAGCTTACGGGGGGCCGTACAAGAGACCCAGTACTTC	CASSLRGAVQETQYF
.	TRBV6-5	.	TRBJ1-2	TGTGCCAGCAACGGGATTGGGGCTAACTATGGCTACACCTTC	CASNGIGANYGYTF
.	TRBV2	.	TRBJ2-7	TGTGCCAGCAGTTCCGTAGGACTCACCCCCTCCTACGAGCAGTACTTC	CASSSVGLTPSYEQYF
.	TRBV11-2	TRBD2	TRBJ2-7	TGTGCCAGCAGCCCCCGACTAGCGGGGCATTACGAGCAGTACTTC	CASSPRLAGHYEQYF
.	TRBV7-2	.	TRBJ1-4	TGTGCCAGCAGTTGGTCCCTCTTAGATGAAAAACTGTTTTTT	CASSWSLLDEKLFF
.	TRBV18	.	TRBJ1-2	TGTGCCAGCTCATCCTCCGGTACGGGAGCTAACTATGGCTACACCTTC	CASSSSGTGANYGYTF
.	TRBV28	TRBD2	TRBJ2-7	TGTGCCAGCAGTCCGGCGGGACTAGCGGAATACGAGCAGTACTTC	CASSPAGLAEYEQYF
.	TRBV27	.	TRBJ1-2	TGTGCCAGCAGTTTAGCTGAGACAGGCGTCTATGGCTACACCTTC	CASSLAETGVYGYTF
.	TRBV29-1	TRBD1	TRBJ2-2	TGCAGCGTTGAGTCAGGGGGTGCCGGGGAGCTGTTTTTT	CSVESGGAGELFF
.	TRBV6-1	.	TRBJ1-1	TGTGCCAGCAGTGAAGCGGCGGGGGAATGGAACACTGAAGCTTTCTTT	CASSEAAGEWNTEAFF
.	TRBV2	TRBD2	TRBJ2-3	TGTGCCACCCGGTATTGGGCTAGCGGGAGGGGAGGGGCAGATACGCAGTATTTT	CATRYWASGRGGADTQYF
.	TRBV6-6	.	TRBJ1-6	TGTGCCAGCAGTTACTCGACGGGGATGGAGGATTCACCCCTCCACTTT	CASSYSTGMEDSPLHF
.	TRBV2	.	TRBJ1-5	TGTGCCAGCACCCAACGGGGATCTTATAGCAATCAGCCCCAGCATTTT	CASTQRGSYSNQPQHF
.	TRBV30	.	TRBJ2-3	TGTGCCTGGGACGATCAAGCGGCCCCCGATACGCAGTATTTT	CAWDDQAAPDTQYF
.	TRBV6-1	.	TRBJ2-7	TGTGCCAGCCTTGCCATCGGGGGTAGACCCTACGAGCAGTACTTC	CASLAIGGRPYEQYF
.	TRBV10-3	TRBD1	TRBJ2-2	TGTGCCATCAGTCGCGGGCGACAGGGGCACGGGGAGCTGTTTTTT	CAISRGRQGHGELFF
.	TRBV4-2	TRBD2	TRBJ2-3	TGTGCCAGCAGCCAAGATCCGGTTAGCGGGAGGGCCGGCAGAGATACGCAGTATTTT	CASSQDPVSGRAGRDTQYF
.	TRBV5-1	.	TRBJ1-2	TGCGCCAGCAGCTTGGGAGGAACCTATGGCTACACCTTC	CASSLGGTYGYTF
.	TRBV11-2	.	TRBJ1-2	TGTGCCAGCAGCTTTTCAGGGAAAGATGGCTACACCTTC	CASSFSGKDGYTF
.	TRBV10-1	.	TRBJ2-3	TGCGCCAGCAGTGAAAGCTCCCTTGTGACAGATACGCAGTATTTT	CASSESSLVTDTQYF
.	TRBV6-5	TRBD1	TRBJ1-2	TGTGCCAGCAGTATTTACGGGACAGCGCGTATGGGCTACACCTTC	CASSIYGTARMGYTF
.	TRBV6-5	TRBD1	TRBJ1-1	TGTGCCAGCAGTTACCAGGGGGCGCGCACTGAAGCTTTCTTT	CASSYQGARTEAFF
.	TRBV15	TRBD2	TRBJ2-1	TGTGCCACCAGCAGAGAAGGGAGGACTAGCGGGACCTACAATGAGCAGTTCTTC	CATSREGRTSGTYNEQFF
.	TRBV14	.	TRBJ1-2	TGTGCCAGCAGCCAAGATCGGGGGGCGAATGGCTACACCTTC	CASSQDRGANGYTF
.	TRBV5-6	.	TRBJ1-5	TGTGCCAGCAGCTTGGGTTTGCAGAATCAGCCCCAGCATTTT	CASSLGLQNQPQHF
.	TRBV11-2	TRBD1	TRBJ2-1	TGTGCCAGCAGCTTATGGACAGGGACCCGCAATGAGCAGTTCTTC	CASSLWTGTRNEQFF
.	TRBV19	.	TRBJ2-5	TGTGCCAGTAGTTTGGGGGCGAGAGAGACCCAGTACTTC	CASSLGARETQYF
.	TRBV7-2	.	TRBJ2-1	TGTGCCAGCAGCTTAGCTGCCTGGACTCGCTTTTACAATGAGCAGTTCTTC	CASSLAAWTRFYNEQFF
.	TRBV11-2	.	TRBJ2-3	TGTGCCAGCAGCTTATCCCCTAGCACAGATACGCAGTATTTT	CASSLSPSTDTQYF
.	TRBV5-1	.	TRBJ1-6	TGCGCCAGCAGCTTGATTAGTAGCAATTCACCCCTCCACTTT	CASSLISSNSPLHF
.	TRBV5-1	.	TRBJ2-6	TGCGCCAGCAGCTTGGGGGAGACTGGGGCCAACGTCCTGACTTTC	CASSLGETGANVLTF
.	TRBV11-3	TRBD2	TRBJ2-1	TGTGCCAGCAGCTATTCGACTAGCGGGAATGAGCAGTTCTTC	CASSYSTSGNEQFF
.	TRBV27	TRBD2	TRBJ2-7	TGTGCCAGCTGGGGACTAGCGGGAGGGCCGGCCTACGAGCAGTACTTC	CASWGLAGGPAYEQYF
.	TRBV19	.	TRBJ1-1	TGTGCCAGTAGTCCGCAGGGTAGGAACACTGAAGCTTTCTTT	CASSPQGRNTEAFF
.	TRBV2	TRBD1	TRBJ2-1	TGTGCCAGCAGTGTCCGGGGACAGGGGGGGTACAATGAGCAGTTCTTC	CASSVRGQGGYNEQFF
.	TRBV14	.	TRBJ1-4	TGTGCCAGCAGCCAAGTGGAGGGTGTAAAACTGTTTTTT	CASSQVEGVKLFF
.	TRBV7-6	.	TRBJ2-5	TGTGCCAGCAGCTTAGACGGTCGGGAAGAGACCCAGTACTTC	CASSLDGREETQYF
.	TRBV2	TRBD2	TRBJ2-7	TGTGCCAGCAGTGAAGCTATCACTAGCGGGGGGATCTCCTACGAGCAGTACTTC	CASSEAITSGGISYEQYF
few	TRBV19	TRBD1	TRBJ1-1	TGTGCCAGTAGTACCGGGACAGGGATTACTGAAGCTTTCTTT	CASSTGTGITEAFF
.	TRBV14	TRBD2	TRBJ2-5	TGTGCCAGCAGCCAACTGGCTAGCGGGAAAGAGACCCAGTACTTC	CASSQLASGKETQYF
.	TRBV25-1	.	TRBJ1-4	TGTGCCAGCAGGGGCAGGGGTGGTGAAAAACTGTTTTTT	CASRGRGGEKLFF
.	TRBV9	TRBD1	TRBJ1-2	TGTGCCAGCAGCGCTACAGGGGCGGATGGCTACACCTTC	CASSATGADGYTF
.	TRBV29-1	TRBD1	TRBJ1-2	TGCAGCGCCAGAGGGGACAGGGTGTTTCATGGCTACACCTTC	CSARGDRVFHGYTF
.	TRBV10-3	.	TRBJ1-4	TGTGCCATCGGTGACGCAACTAATGAAAAACTGTTTTTT	CAIGDATNEKLFF
.	TRBV15	.	TRBJ1-3	TGTGCCACCAGCAGAGATGGGGGAACAGGGAATGGAAACACCATATATTTT	CATSRDGGTGNGNTIYF